Each of the 29 T cell receptor beta chains below was sequenced from the same sample in a study of cytomegalovirus exposure and HLA in healthy donors (dated by TCRdb to about 2017). Libraries were made using the immunoSEQ multiplex PCR assay. This immuneACCESS table, as held by TCRdb, lists in-frame sequences with V and J called but not all clones. Of the missing ones, under half trace to an unresolved V gene in checked studies; the others have no known cause. This sample comprises 250,000 to 350,000 clones, about nine tenths of them detected only once. Together, the top ten hold about 0.8% of the sample. Sequenced sample: PBMCs. These receptors came from a woman aged 18 to 35 in good health and CMV-seronegative.

The chain is built from TRBV28 and TRBJ1-5; 9 bases line up with TRBD1. Germline CDR1 MDHEN, CDR2 SYDVKM. CDR3 length: 14 residues. The trim removed 5 bases at V and 7 bases at J, leaving 6 bases unmatched. CDR3 DNA: TGTGCCAGCAGTCCAAACAGGGGGCGGCAGCCCCAGCATTTT. Translation gives CASSPNRGRQPQHF.

This rearrangement joins TRBV5-1 to TRBJ2-7; TRBD2 matches at 9 bases. The CDR3 consists of 16 residues. V dropped 2 bases and J dropped 2; count of bases not matched to a gene: 8. The germline CDR1 and CDR2 sequences are SGHRS and YFSETQ. CDR3 in DNA: TGCGCCAGCAGCTTAGGGTTTAGCGGGAGTACCTACGAGCAGTACTTC. Translated: CASSLGFSGSTYEQYF.

This clone was detected once. The CDR3 loop is CASSTDRVSTDTQYF. DNA of the CDR3: TGTGCCAGCTCAACGGACAGGGTCAGCACAGATACGCAGTATTTT. The chain couples TRBV18 to TRBJ2-3, with TRBD1 matching 8 bases. Trimming at V came to 5 bases and at J to 0 bases, leaving 4 bases not matched to a gene. CDR3 length: 15 amino acids. The germline V gene has CDR1 KGHSH and CDR2 LQKENI. Looking up the rest from reference TRBV18 and TRBJ2-3 gives the full variable domain: NAGVMQNPRHLVRRRGQEARLRCSPMKGHSHVYWYRQLPEEGLKFMVYLQKENIIDESGMPKERFSAEFPKEGPSILRIQQVVRGDSAAYFCASSTDRVSTDTQYFGPGTRLTVL.

The V gene is TRBV29-1, the J gene TRBJ2-3; the match to TRBD2 covers 11 bases. J gave up 2 bases and V 6 bases, and 13 bases lay outside the gene matches. The germline V gene encodes CDR1 SQVTM and CDR2 ANQGSEA. The CDR3 runs to 17 residues. The CDR3 DNA is TGCAGCGTCCTAAAAGAACCGACTAGCGGGAACACAGATACGCAGTATTTT. The encoded protein is CSVLKEPTSGNTDTQYF.

The J gene is TRBJ2-7, the V gene TRBV9, with 11 bases identical to TRBD2. Germline CDR1 reads SGDLS; CDR2 reads YYNGEE. The CDR3 runs to 15 residues. V trimming: 3 bases; J trimming: 2 bases; junction bases outside the gene matches: 4. The CDR3: CASSGQTSGTYEQYF. CDR3 bases: TGTGCCAGCAGCGGGCAGACTAGCGGGACCTACGAGCAGTACTTC.

V is TRBV2 and J is TRBJ1-5, with 7 bases identical to TRBD1. Germline loops: CDR1 SNHLY, CDR2 FYNNEI. J lost 3 bases, V lost 6 bases, and 2 bases had no gene match. The CDR3 is made up of 13 amino acids. This CDR3 reads CASRGTDNQPQHF. In DNA, the CDR3 is TGTGCCAGCAGGGGGACAGACAATCAGCCCCAGCATTTT.

This clone turned up a few times. J is TRBJ1-5 and V is TRBV5-1, with 8 positions matching TRBD1. The V segment lost 4 bases and the J segment 3 bases; nucleotides outside the gene matches: 6. CDR1 SGHRS and CDR2 YFSETQ come from the germline V gene. This CDR3 spans 15 amino acids. This chain's CDR3 is CASSQAGGPNQPQHF. CDR3 DNA: TGCGCCAGCAGCCAAGCAGGGGGCCCCAATCAGCCCCAGCATTTT.

V is TRBV11-1 and J is TRBJ2-7, with 7 bases that match TRBD2. This CDR3 comprises 15 residues. V was pared by 5 bases and J by 2 bases, with 9 bases of the junction left unmatched. Germline assignment: CDR1 SGHAT and CDR2 FQDESV (reference sequence). The CDR3: CASSPKTSLTYEQYF. The CDR3 DNA is TGTGCCAGCAGCCCTAAGACTAGCCTGACCTACGAGCAGTACTTC.

The genes are TRBV5-1 and TRBJ1-1; possibly TRBD1 for D (5 bases). Germline V lookup: CDR1 SGHRS, CDR2 YFSETQ. The V end was cut by 6 bases, the J end by 1 base, with 13 bases between. The CDR3 totals 14 residues. For the CDR3, the DNA is TGCGCCAGCACCGTCGCCCAGGGGAACACTGAAGCTTTCTTT. Translation gives CASTVAQGNTEAFF. The full variable domain, in which reference TRBV5-1 and TRBJ1-1 provide the parts outside the CDR3, is KAGVTQTPRYLIKTRGQQVTLSCSPISGHRSVSWYQQTPGQGLQFLFEYFSETQRNKGNFPGRFSGRQFSNSRSEMNVSTLELGDSALYLCASTVAQGNTEAFFGQGTRLTVV.

This clone has just one count. The chain carries TRBV6-5 and TRBJ1-1, with D hard to call. Germline V gives CDR1 MNHEY, CDR2 SVGAGI. Between the trimmed V and J ends, which lost 6 bases and 6 bases, there was a span of 14 bases. The length of the CDR3 is 13 residues. The CDR3 sequence is CASSRRLGPEAFF. For the CDR3, the DNA is TGTGCCAGCAGCCGACGTTTGGGCCCTGAAGCTTTCTTT.

CDR3: CASSDDEAGTYYEQYF. Written as DNA, the CDR3 is TGTGCCAGCAGCGACGATGAAGCGGGGACGTACTACGAGCAGTACTTC. V usage is TRBV9 and J usage is TRBJ2-7, with 7 bases that match TRBD2. CDR1 SGDLS and CDR2 YYNGEE come from the germline V gene. The junction had 12 bases not matched to a gene; V was cut back by 3 bases and J by 3 bases. The CDR3 has 16 residues.

The rearrangement uses TRBV10-3 and TRBJ1-3, with D hard to call. V was clipped by 4 bases and J by 10 bases, with 8 bases between them. Germline V CDR1 and CDR2: ENHRY, SYGVKD. The CDR3 runs to 11 residues. The CDR3 coding sequence is TGTGCCATCAGTGCCCCGGGGACCATATATTTT. This sequence encodes CAISAPGTIYF.

V usage is TRBV27 and J usage is TRBJ1-1, with a weak D call TRBD1 (6 bases). The CDR3 covers 15 residues. With 3 bases removed from V and 5 bases from J, the gap between germline ends came to 16 bases. Germline V gives CDR1 MNHEY, CDR2 SMNVEV (reference sequence). The CDR3 region has the DNA TGTGCCAGCAGTTTTTATCAGGGGTTAGGGACTGAAGCTTTCTTT. It translates to CASSFYQGLGTEAFF.

For this clone: Other DNA sequences within the sample encode an identical CDR3. The chain employs TRBV5-6 and TRBJ2-7; D gene unclear. V lost 0 bases and J 2 bases, leaving 6 bases between the germline ends. CDR3 length: 13 residues. In germline, CDR1 is SGHDT, CDR2 YYEEEE. CDR3 nucleotide sequence: TGTGCCAGCAGCTTGGTGAGTACCTACGAGCAGTACTTC. It codes for CASSLVSTYEQYF.

The V call is TRBV7-9, the J call TRBJ1-5; no definite D call. The CDR3 has 15 residues. From germline, CDR1 is SEHNR and CDR2 FQNEAQ (reference sequence). The germline V and J ends were trimmed by 0 bases and 2 bases, with 8 bases remaining between them. CDR3 loop: CASSLAGRGNQPQHF. CDR3 in DNA: TGTGCCAGCAGCTTAGCCGGGAGGGGCAATCAGCCCCAGCATTTT.

V usage is TRBV30 and J usage is TRBJ2-3; 10 nucleotides match TRBD1. The CDR3 covers 15 residues. The germline V gene encodes CDR1 GTSNPN and CDR2 SVGIG (reference sequence). V lost 0 bases, J lost 1 base, and 1 base stayed unmatched. The CDR3 region is CAWSVGTGGTDTQYF. CDR3 sequence (DNA): TGTGCCTGGAGTGTTGGGACAGGGGGCACAGATACGCAGTATTTT.

V and J are TRBV27 and TRBJ1-1; the D is unclear. Per the germline V gene, CDR1 is MNHEY and CDR2 is SMNVEV (reference sequence). The CDR3 covers 13 residues. V lost 0 bases and J lost 2, with 4 bases in between. CDR3 bases: TGTGCCAGCAGTTTATCCAAAAACACTGAAGCTTTCTTT. It is translated as CASSLSKNTEAFF.

The chain employs TRBV4-3 and TRBJ2-7, with TRBD2 matching 8 bases. Germline CDR1 reads LGHNA; CDR2 reads YSLEER. V gave up 1 base and J gave up 3 bases; unmatched junction bases: 2. This CDR3 contains 14 residues. The CDR3 DNA is TGCGCCAGCAGCCAAGCGCTAGCGGGCTACGAGCAGTACTTC. Translated: CASSQALAGYEQYF.

In this sample, this clone turned up once. The chain uses TRBV11-2 and TRBJ1-2; D might be TRBD1 (5 bases). CDR1 is SGHAT and CDR2 is FQNNGV in the germline V gene. CDR3 length: 13 amino acids. Between the trimmed V and J ends, which lost 2 bases and 8 bases, there was a span of 12 bases. CDR3 DNA: TGTGCCAGCAGCTTAAGGCAGGGTTGGGGCTACACCTTC. It translates to CASSLRQGWGYTF.

This clone was detected once. This rearrangement joins TRBV5-1 to TRBJ2-7; the D is unclear. Trimming stripped 0 bases from V and 2 bases from J, with 12 bases between. CDR3 length equals 15 residues. Germline V lookup: CDR1 SGHRS, CDR2 YFSETQ. DNA of the CDR3: TGCGCCAGCAGCTTGGGGGCAGCAACCACCTACGAGCAGTACTTC. Protein sequence: CASSLGAATTYEQYF.

V usage is TRBV2 and J usage is TRBJ2-5, with 12 bases fitting TRBD2. V gave up 7 bases and J gave up 1 base; unmatched junction bases: 4. The CDR3 sequence is 15 residues long. The V gene's germline CDR1 is SNHLY and CDR2 FYNNEI. The CDR3 here is CASTWTSGVQETQYF. In DNA, the CDR3 is TGTGCCAGCACCTGGACTAGCGGGGTCCAAGAGACCCAGTACTTC.

This sequence joins TRBV28 and TRBJ2-7; 8 bases are a match to TRBD2. The CDR3 contains 15 residues. Germline CDR1 reads MDHEN; CDR2 reads SYDVKM. V shed 2 bases, J shed 5 bases, and the junction held 8 bases outside the gene matches. The CDR3 here is CASSLSGSPPNEQYF. As DNA, the CDR3 is TGTGCCAGCAGTTTAAGCGGGAGCCCTCCAAACGAGCAGTACTTC.

This chain connects TRBV7-8 to TRBJ2-7, with D unclear. V was pared by 5 bases and J by 0 bases, with 14 bases between. The CDR3 spans 15 residues. Germline CDR1 SGHVS, CDR2 FQNEAQ. CDR3 loop: CASSPTEYDSYEQYF. In nucleotides, the CDR3 is TGTGCCAGCAGCCCAACAGAATACGACTCCTACGAGCAGTACTTC.

The chain recombines TRBV14 with TRBJ1-1; D is ambiguous. This CDR3 contains 11 residues. CDR1 is SGHDN, CDR2 FVKESK, per germline. V shed 3 bases and J shed 7 bases, with 6 bases lying between them. CDR3 DNA sequence: TGTGCCAGCAGCCAGGGCTTTGAAGCTTTCTTT. This codes for CASSQGFEAFF.

The chain links TRBV13 to TRBJ2-7; 9 bases line up with TRBD1. Germline V gene data show CDR1 as PRHDT and CDR2 as FYEKMQ (reference sequence). The junction had 5 bases not matched to a gene; V was cut back by 2 bases and J by 6 bases. The CDR3 spans 14 residues. The CDR3 region has the DNA TGTGCCAGCAGCTTATGGGGACAGGGCTTCGAGCAGTACTTC. As protein: CASSLWGQGFEQYF.

The chain links TRBV5-1 to TRBJ2-1, with TRBD2 matching over 10 bases. V shed 1 base and J 6 bases; nucleotides not matched to a gene: 4. CDR1 is SGHRS and CDR2 is YFSETQ in the germline V gene. The CDR3 sequence is 15 residues long. The CDR3 DNA reads as TGCGCCAGCAGCTTGCGGGTAGCGGGAGGCAATGAGCAGTTCTTC. Protein product: CASSLRVAGGNEQFF.

The chain has TRBV4-1 and TRBJ2-7; no definite D call. This CDR3 contains 13 residues. Between the trimmed V and J ends, which lost 6 bases and 3 bases, there was a span of 12 bases. Per germline, CDR1 MGHRA and CDR2 YSYEKL. Here the CDR3 reads CASSQTRRYEQYF. CDR3 DNA: TGCGCCAGCAGTCAGACAAGGCGCTACGAGCAGTACTTC.

The J gene is TRBJ2-3, the V gene TRBV4-3, with 7 nucleotides matching TRBD2. The length of the CDR3 is 17 residues. Per the germline V gene, CDR1 is LGHNA and CDR2 is YSLEER. The J segment lost 5 bases and the V segment lost 2 bases, leaving 13 bases of the junction unmatched. As DNA, the CDR3 is TGCGCCAGCAGCCAATCTGTAAGGCGGGAGTGGGTAGATACGCAGTATTTT. Translation gives CASSQSVRREWVDTQYF.

The chain links TRBV7-2 to TRBJ2-2, with 7 bases lining up with TRBD2. J lost 8 bases, V lost 0 bases, and 6 bases had no gene match. The germline gives CDR1 SGHTA, CDR2 FQGNSA. The CDR3 totals 15 residues. CDR3 loop: CASSLAGGPLGELFF. CDR3 coding DNA: TGTGCCAGCAGCTTAGCGGGAGGGCCATTAGGGGAGCTGTTTTTT.